The present T cell receptor beta chain was sequenced within a study of identical twins. Study results and limitations: Out-of-frame alpha sequences shared between twins exhibited an excess of low generation probability.

Template switching (which added a universal primer site) was used, and cDNA carried unique molecular identifiers. One entry per CDR3 protein results from TCRdb running MiXCR on the 5' RACE reads. The table lists approximately 890,000 distinct CDR3 sequences, more than 9% of them singletons, with around 1.6% in the top ten. At least ten counts were recorded for this clonotype. The antigen is not known. This CDR3 has 14 residues. V was trimmed by 4 bases and J by 4 bases, leaving 13 bases between them. These data also formed part of another study, on yellow fever vaccine responses in identical twins.

Input material: PBMCs. The receptor comes from a woman aged 18-29 years in good health. The genes are TRBV12-3 or TRBV12-4 and TRBJ2-5; D remains unclear. Here the CDR3 reads CASSSSRVGETQYF. The CDR3 region has the DNA TGTGCCAGCAGTTCCTCGAGAGTGGGAGAGACCCAGTACTTC.